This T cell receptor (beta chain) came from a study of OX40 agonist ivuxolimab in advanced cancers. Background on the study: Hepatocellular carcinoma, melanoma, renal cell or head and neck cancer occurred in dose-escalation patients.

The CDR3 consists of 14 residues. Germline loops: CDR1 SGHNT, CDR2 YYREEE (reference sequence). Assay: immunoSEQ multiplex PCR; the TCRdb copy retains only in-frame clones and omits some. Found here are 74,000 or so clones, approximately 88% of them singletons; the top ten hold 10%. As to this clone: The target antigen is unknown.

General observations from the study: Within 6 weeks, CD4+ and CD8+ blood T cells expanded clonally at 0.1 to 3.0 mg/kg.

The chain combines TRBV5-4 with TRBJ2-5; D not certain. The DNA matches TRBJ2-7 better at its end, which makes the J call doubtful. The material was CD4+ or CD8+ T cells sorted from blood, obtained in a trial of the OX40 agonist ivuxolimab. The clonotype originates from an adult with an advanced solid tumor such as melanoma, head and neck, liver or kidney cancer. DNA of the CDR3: TGTGCCAGCAGCTTGGCTTCCCACGGGTCCGAGCAGTACTTC. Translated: CASSLASHGSEQYF.